The 27 T cell receptor beta chains in this list originate from one sample, sequenced in a study of early T cells in non-severe SARS-CoV-2 infection. TCRdb itself ran the 5' RACE reads through MiXCR, one entry per CDR3 protein. The data show under 85,000 distinct CDR3 sequences, roughly 12% seen once. The source material was whole blood, sampled at baseline. These receptors were taken from an adult who was a healthcare worker with PCR-confirmed SARS-CoV-2 infection or an uninfected control (not recorded which). The donor label of this sample is uncertain.

This clonotype has a handful of counts. This sequence joins TRBV20-1 and TRBJ2-3; 8 bases map to TRBD2. Germline V lookup: CDR1 DFQATT, CDR2 SNEGSKA (reference sequence). V dropped 6 bases and J dropped 9; count of bases not matched to a gene: 8. This CDR3 has 12 amino acids. CDR3: CSAGTSQGTQYF. CDR3 in DNA: TGCAGTGCCGGGACTAGTCAGGGGACGCAGTATTTT.

This clonotype was found a few times. The DNA for the CDR3 is TGTGCCAGCAGTCCGACAGGGCGCAAAAACATTCAGTACTTC. Encoded protein: CASSPTGRKNIQYF. J is TRBJ2-4 and V is TRBV25-1, with 7 positions matching TRBD1. The CDR3 has 14 residues. Unmatched junction bases numbered 4, after V lost 5 bases and J lost 3 bases. The germline V gene encodes CDR1 MGHDK and CDR2 SYGVNS.

The chain links TRBV5-1 to TRBJ2-1; D remains ambiguous. V was pared by 3 bases and J by 7 bases, with 8 bases between. CDR3 size: 12 residues. Looked up from germline, CDR1 is SGHRS and CDR2 is YFSETQ. In nucleotides, the CDR3 is TGCGCCAGCAGCTATCCGGCAAATGAGCAGTTCTTC. It is translated as CASSYPANEQFF. Complete variable domain (other parts from reference TRBV5-1 and TRBJ2-1): KAGVTQTPRYLIKTRGQQVTLSCSPISGHRSVSWYQQTPGQGLQFLFEYFSETQRNKGNFPGRFSGRQFSNSRSEMNVSTLELGDSALYLCASSYPANEQFFGPGTRLTVL.

Concerning this clonotype: The junction and the germline gene differ at one end; a read error may be behind it. The rearrangement joins TRBV7-9 to TRBJ1-2; D is unclear. The CDR3 spans 11 residues. CDR1 is SEHNR, CDR2 FQNEAQ, per germline (reference sequence). CDR3 residues: CASSLVTDARF. The DNA for the CDR3 is TGTGCCAGCAGCTTAGTCACGGACGCCCGCTTC.

The rearrangement uses TRBV7-3 and TRBJ2-3, with TRBD2 matching over 13 bases. The CDR3 loop spans 14 amino acids. In germline, CDR1 is SGHTA, CDR2 FQGTGA. V shed 5 bases, J shed 12 bases, and the junction held 8 bases outside the gene matches. CDR3: CASSPGLAGVSQYF. Here the CDR3 DNA reads TGTGCCAGCAGCCCAGGACTAGCGGGAGTGTCTCAGTATTTT.

The genes are TRBV27 and TRBJ1-1, with no clear D. Trimming left V 0 bases short and J 5 bases short, with 10 bases between. The CDR3 extends over 14 amino acids. Germline CDR1 and CDR2: MNHEY and SMNVEV (reference sequence). The CDR3 DNA is TGTGCCAGCAGTTTATCGCCGGGGAAAACTGAAGCTTTCTTT. Translating it yields CASSLSPGKTEAFF.

The chain couples TRBV9 to TRBJ1-1; 8 nucleotides agree with TRBD1. CDR3 length: 16 amino acids. Unmatched junction bases numbered 11, after V lost 4 bases and J lost 3 bases. Germline CDR1 SGDLS, CDR2 YYNGEE. The CDR3 coding sequence is TGTGCCAGCAGCCCCTGGACAGGGCGGAGTGACACTGAAGCTTTCTTT. Translating it yields CASSPWTGRSDTEAFF.

The chain couples TRBV27 to TRBJ2-7; a weak D match, TRBD1 (6 bases). Trimming cost V 8 bases and J 1 base, with 15 bases left between them. Germline CDR1 MNHEY, CDR2 SMNVEV (reference sequence). This CDR3 contains 14 residues. CDR3 amino acids: CASALNRDSYEQYF. The CDR3 region has the DNA TGTGCCAGCGCCCTGAACAGGGATTCCTACGAGCAGTACTTC.

This clonotype was detected many times. This chain uses TRBV6-6 with TRBJ2-4, with D possibly matching TRBD1 (6 bases). The CDR3 totals 15 residues. Trimming took 5 bases from V and 1 from J, leaving 12 bases between them. Germline lookup yields CDR1 MNHNY and CDR2 SVGAGI (reference sequence). The CDR3 sequence: CASSTHTGAKNIQYF. For the CDR3, the DNA is TGTGCCAGCAGTACCCATACAGGGGCCAAAAACATTCAGTACTTC.

The rearrangement links TRBV30 to TRBJ1-6, with D unresolved. The CDR3 runs to 13 residues. Germline V gene data show CDR1 as GTSNPN and CDR2 as SVGIG (reference sequence). The V end lost 8 bases, the J end lost 2 bases, and 10 bases lay between the germline ends. The CDR3 sequence: CAGTGAYNSPLHF. The CDR3 DNA reads as TGTGCCGGAACCGGGGCCTATAATTCACCCCTCCACTTT.

This clonotype came up a few times. The J gene is TRBJ2-1, the V gene TRBV18; TRBD2 aligns across 9 bases. CDR3 size: 15 residues. After removal of 1 base from V and 6 bases from J, the junction contained 4 bases not matched to a gene. Per the germline V gene, CDR1 is KGHSH and CDR2 is LQKENI. As DNA, the CDR3 is TGTGCCAGCTCACCACTAGCGGGGGAGGTCAATGAGCAGTTCTTC. Translated, it gives CASSPLAGEVNEQFF.

This clonotype came up many times. The chain has TRBV11-2 and TRBJ2-5; D remains ambiguous. The CDR3 contains 11 residues. V dropped 4 bases and J dropped 5 bases, with 5 bases sitting between them. Germline V CDR1 and CDR2: SGHAT, FQNNGV. The CDR3 protein is CASSSRETQYF. CDR3 DNA sequence: TGTGCCAGCAGCTCGAGGGAGACCCAGTACTTC.

This clonotype was seen only a few times. The chain employs TRBV11-1 and TRBJ2-2; 10 bases fit TRBD1. CDR1 and CDR2 from the germline V gene are SGHAT and FQDESV (reference sequence). CDR3 length: 16 residues. J lost 6 bases, V lost 2 bases, and 6 bases had no gene match. The CDR3 reads CASSLPDRGPPGELFF. The CDR3 DNA reads as TGTGCCAGCAGCTTACCAGACAGGGGGCCGCCCGGGGAGCTGTTTTTT.

This clonotype was counted at least ten times. This chain uses TRBV7-8 with TRBJ2-1; no clear D gene. In germline, CDR1 is SGHVS, CDR2 FQNEAQ. The CDR3 spans 12 residues. V was pared by 0 bases and J by 8 bases, with 5 bases between. CDR3 residues: CASSLARDEQFF. The CDR3 DNA reads as TGTGCCAGCAGCTTAGCTAGGGATGAGCAGTTCTTC.

This chain links TRBV12-3 or TRBV12-4 with TRBJ1-5, with D hard to call. CDR3 length: 13 residues. Trimming cost V 10 bases and J 2 bases, with 12 bases left between them. The CDR3 DNA follows: TGTGCCACCAAAGAGAGGGGCAATCAGCCCCAGCATTTT. Amino acids: CATKERGNQPQHF.

In its sample, this clonotype was seen many times. The chain links TRBV29-1 to TRBJ2-5; TRBD1 matches 8 bases. V lost 6 bases and J lost 3; bases outside the gene matches: 9. CDR1 and CDR2 (germline): SQVTM, ANQGSEA. The CDR3 length is 14 residues. CDR3 DNA: TGCAGCGTAGCCCTTGGGACAGGAGAAGAGACCCAGTACTTC. Translation gives CSVALGTGEETQYF.

The rearrangement joins TRBV10-3 to TRBJ1-2, with a possible D match to TRBD1 (5 bases). This CDR3 has 15 amino acids. Germline CDR1 reads ENHRY; CDR2 reads SYGVKD. V was cut by 7 bases and J by 5 bases, with 20 bases left in between. CDR3 loop: CAINGGAAQRYGYTF. The CDR3 nucleotides read TGTGCCATCAATGGTGGGGCCGCGCAAAGATATGGCTACACCTTC.

For the CDR3, the DNA is TGCGCCAGCAGTACCTTCCCGACAGATACGCAGTATTTT. Its translation: CASSTFPTDTQYF. The rearrangement uses TRBV5-1 and TRBJ2-3; D is ambiguous. Trimming left V 5 bases short and J 3 bases short, with 10 bases between. Germline CDR1 and CDR2: SGHRS and YFSETQ. This CDR3 has 13 amino acids.

The V and J genes are TRBV3-1 and TRBJ1-4; D ambiguous. Trimming stripped 8 bases from V and 0 bases from J, with 10 bases between. The CDR3 runs to 14 residues. Germline values: CDR1 LGHDT, CDR2 YNNKEL (reference sequence). The CDR3 is CASRREATNEKLFF. For the CDR3, the DNA is TGTGCCAGCCGAAGGGAGGCAACTAATGAAAAACTGTTTTTT.

This clonotype occurred many times. The chain combines TRBV29-1 with TRBJ2-1, with unresolved D. This CDR3 is 13 amino acids long. The germline V gene encodes CDR1 SQVTM and CDR2 ANQGSEA. Trimming left V 7 bases short and J 4 bases short, with 14 bases between. The CDR3 coding sequence is TGCAGCGCTACCGTGACCTATTACAATGAGCAGTTCTTC. Translating gives CSATVTYYNEQFF.

This rearrangement joins TRBV5-1 to TRBJ2-7; 7 bases match TRBD2. The CDR3 loop spans 13 amino acids. Trimming took 7 bases from V and 2 from J; bases not matched to a gene: 6. From germline, CDR1 is SGHRS and CDR2 YFSETQ. CDR3 residues: CASGEGTTYEQYF. CDR3 sequence (DNA): TGCGCCAGCGGGGAGGGGACCACCTACGAGCAGTACTTC.

This clonotype was counted a few times. The chain combines TRBV6-5 with TRBJ2-7; 8 bases align to TRBD1. Germline-derived CDR1 and CDR2 are MNHEY and SVGAGI. The V segment lost 9 bases and the J segment 2 bases; nucleotides outside the gene matches: 9. This CDR3 is 14 amino acids long. The chain's CDR3 is CASRLDRAPYEQYF. The DNA of the CDR3 is TGTGCCAGTAGATTGGACAGGGCCCCCTACGAGCAGTACTTC.

The rearrangement uses TRBV18 and TRBJ1-5; no clear D. The CDR3 sequence is 13 residues long. CDR1 is KGHSH, CDR2 LQKENI, per germline. The V end lost 8 bases, the J end lost 5 bases, and 13 bases lay between the germline ends. The CDR3 spells CASGPVGDQPQHF. In DNA, the CDR3 is TGTGCCAGCGGGCCAGTCGGGGATCAGCCCCAGCATTTT.

The V gene is TRBV6-6, the J gene TRBJ2-2; D ambiguous. This CDR3 spans 13 amino acids. Trimming stripped 7 bases from V and 6 bases from J, with 12 bases between. The germline CDR1 and CDR2 sequences are MNHNY and SVGAGI (reference sequence). CDR3: CASTPDGSGELFF. CDR3 sequence (DNA): TGTGCCAGCACCCCCGATGGGTCCGGGGAGCTGTTTTTT.

In this sample, this clonotype turned up a few times. The CDR3 protein is CASSLADEQYF. CDR3 DNA sequence: TGTGCCAGCAGCTTGGCCGACGAGCAGTACTTC. The chain links TRBV5-6 to TRBJ2-7, with no clear D. The CDR3 contains 11 residues. V gave up 0 bases and J gave up 5 bases, with 3 bases separating them. Germline V gene data show CDR1 as SGHDT and CDR2 as YYEEEE.

V is TRBV11-1 and J is TRBJ2-7, with TRBD1 matching 9 bases. After removal of 5 bases from V and 1 base from J, the junction contained 6 bases not matched to a gene. Looked up from germline, CDR1 is SGHAT and CDR2 is FQDESV (reference sequence). This CDR3 has 15 amino acids. This CDR3 reads CASSALTGGSYEQYF. For the CDR3, the DNA is TGTGCCAGCAGCGCCCTGACAGGGGGGTCCTACGAGCAGTACTTC.

This clonotype has a count of ten or more. This sequence joins TRBV12-3 or TRBV12-4 and TRBJ2-7; D unresolved. This CDR3 contains 14 residues. V dropped 6 bases and J dropped 0 bases, with 12 bases sitting between them. CDR3 DNA: TGTGCCAGCAGGGCTGGATGGAGCTCCTACGAGCAGTACTTC. Translated: CASRAGWSSYEQYF.